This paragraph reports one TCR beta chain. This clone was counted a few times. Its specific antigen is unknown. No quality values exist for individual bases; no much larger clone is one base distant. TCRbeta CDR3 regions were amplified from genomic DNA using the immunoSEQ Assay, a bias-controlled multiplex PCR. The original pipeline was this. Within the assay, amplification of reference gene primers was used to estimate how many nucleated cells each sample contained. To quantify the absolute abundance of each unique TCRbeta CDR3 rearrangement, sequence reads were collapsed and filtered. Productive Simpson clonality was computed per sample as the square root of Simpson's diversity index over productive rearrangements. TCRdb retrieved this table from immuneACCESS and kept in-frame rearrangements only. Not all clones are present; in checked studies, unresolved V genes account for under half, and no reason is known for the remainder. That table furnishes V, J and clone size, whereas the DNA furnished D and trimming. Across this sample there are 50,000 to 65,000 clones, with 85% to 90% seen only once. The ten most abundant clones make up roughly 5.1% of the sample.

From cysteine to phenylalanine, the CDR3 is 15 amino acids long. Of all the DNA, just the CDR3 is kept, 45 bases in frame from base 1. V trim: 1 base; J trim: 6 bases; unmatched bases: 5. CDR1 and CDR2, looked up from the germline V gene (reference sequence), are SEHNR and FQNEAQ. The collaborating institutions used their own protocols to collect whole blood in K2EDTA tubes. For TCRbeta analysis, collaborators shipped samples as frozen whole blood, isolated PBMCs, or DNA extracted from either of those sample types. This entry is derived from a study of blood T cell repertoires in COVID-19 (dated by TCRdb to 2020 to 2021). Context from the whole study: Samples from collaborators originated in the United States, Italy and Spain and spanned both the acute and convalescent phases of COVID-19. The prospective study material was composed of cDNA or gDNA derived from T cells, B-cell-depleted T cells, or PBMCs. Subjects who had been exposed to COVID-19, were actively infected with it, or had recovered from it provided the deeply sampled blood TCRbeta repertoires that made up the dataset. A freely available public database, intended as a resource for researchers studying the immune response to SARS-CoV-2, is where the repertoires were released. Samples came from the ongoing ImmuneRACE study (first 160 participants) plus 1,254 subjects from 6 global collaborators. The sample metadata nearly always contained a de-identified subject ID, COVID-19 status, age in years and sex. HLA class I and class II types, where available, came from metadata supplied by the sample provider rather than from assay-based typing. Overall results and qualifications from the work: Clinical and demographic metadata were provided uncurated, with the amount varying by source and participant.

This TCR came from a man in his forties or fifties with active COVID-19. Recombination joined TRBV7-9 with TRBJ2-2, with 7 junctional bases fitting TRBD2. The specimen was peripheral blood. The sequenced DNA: TGTGCCAGCAGCTTAGGCGGGAGAAGGGCCGGGGAGCTGTTTTTT. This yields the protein CASSLGGRRAGELFF.